Shown below are 23 T cell receptor beta chains from a single sample sequenced in a study of blood T cell repertoires in COVID-19. The assay was immunoSEQ multiplex PCR, and TCRdb's table has in-frame clones only and misses some. The sample records about 430,000 clones, 70% to 90% being singletons. Sequencing used PBMCs or T cells enriched from blood (not recorded which). The origin of the receptors is a woman in her late teens or twenties who had been exposed to COVID-19.

The V gene is TRBV19, the J gene TRBJ2-7; D possibly corresponds to TRBD1 (5 bases). Trimming stripped 4 bases from V and 2 bases from J, with 9 bases between. In germline, CDR1 is LNHDA, CDR2 SQIVND (reference sequence). The CDR3 contains 13 residues. This chain's CDR3 is CASSTGLTYEQYF. The CDR3 nucleotides are TGTGCCAGTAGTACAGGGCTTACCTACGAGCAGTACTTC.

At least ten counts were recorded for this clone. V is TRBV5-1 and J is TRBJ2-2; possibly TRBD2 for D (6 bases). Germline V gene lookup returns CDR1 SGHRS and CDR2 YFSETQ. The V end was cut by 2 bases, the J end by 3 bases, with 11 bases between. The CDR3 is made up of 15 amino acids. As DNA, the CDR3 is TGCGCCAGCAGCTTCTTCGGAGGGGACACCGGGGAGCTGTTTTTT. This encodes CASSFFGGDTGELFF. The full variable domain, in which reference TRBV5-1 and TRBJ2-2 provide the parts outside the CDR3, is KAGVTQTPRYLIKTRGQQVTLSCSPISGHRSVSWYQQTPGQGLQFLFEYFSETQRNKGNFPGRFSGRQFSNSRSEMNVSTLELGDSALYLCASSFFGGDTGELFFGEGSRLTVL.

CDR3 nucleotides: TGTGCCTTTTTCGGTCAGGGGGTTAACTATGGCTACACCTTC. This gives the protein CAFFGQGVNYGYTF. The chain recombines TRBV30 with TRBJ1-2; TRBD1 aligns across 7 bases. V shed 7 bases and J 1 base; nucleotides not matched to a gene: 9. This CDR3 is 14 amino acids long. Looked up from germline, CDR1 is GTSNPN and CDR2 is SVGIG (reference sequence).

This clone was found once. The genes are TRBV14 and TRBJ2-7, with 7 bases that match TRBD2. The CDR3 sequence is 18 residues long. V gave up 1 base and J gave up 2 bases; unmatched junction bases: 14. Germline V CDR1 and CDR2: SGHDN, FVKESK. CDR3 nucleotides: TGTGCCAGCAGCCAAGCTGTGTTGTGGGCGGGGGTCCCCTACGAGCAGTACTTC. This translates into CASSQAVLWAGVPYEQYF.

The V gene is TRBV14, the J gene TRBJ2-1, with D possibly being TRBD1 (5 bases). The CDR3 runs to 16 residues. Trimming removed 0 bases at V and 4 bases at J, with 13 bases between. CDR1 is SGHDN, CDR2 FVKESK, per germline. CDR3 DNA sequence: TGTGCCAGCAGCCAAGATATCTGGGGCGGATACAATGAGCAGTTCTTC. Protein product: CASSQDIWGGYNEQFF.

This chain uses TRBV5-6 with TRBJ2-7; the D gene is possibly TRBD2 (6 bases). Germline-derived CDR1 and CDR2 are SGHDT and YYEEEE. Trimming left V 1 base short and J 3 bases short, with 11 bases between. This CDR3 spans 14 amino acids. CDR3 sequence (DNA): TGTGCCAGCAGCTTGTCATTCGGGAGCTACGAGCAGTACTTC. Its protein is CASSLSFGSYEQYF.

Note on this clone: Different DNA sequences within this sample yield the same CDR3. The chain carries TRBV4-3 and TRBJ1-1, with TRBD1 identical over 8 bases. V gave up 0 bases and J gave up 1 base; unmatched junction bases: 4. The CDR3 covers 16 residues. Germline-derived CDR1 and CDR2 are LGHNA and YSLEER. The DNA of the CDR3 is TGCGCCAGCAGCCAAGATCCGCAGGGGGCGAACACTGAAGCTTTCTTT. This sequence encodes CASSQDPQGANTEAFF.

The V and J genes are TRBV27 and TRBJ2-1, with 12 bases lining up with TRBD2. Germline-derived CDR1 and CDR2 are MNHEY and SMNVEV (reference sequence). J lost 7 bases, V lost 6 bases, and 10 bases had no gene match. The length of the CDR3 is 16 residues. DNA for the CDR3: TGTGCCAGCAGAGGACTAGCGGGAAATCAGAGAAATGAGCAGTTCTTC. Translating gives CASRGLAGNQRNEQFF.

The V call is TRBV19, the J call TRBJ1-2; 11 positions match TRBD1. The germline V gene has CDR1 LNHDA and CDR2 SQIVND (reference sequence). The V and J ends lost 5 bases and 4 bases, in that order; junction bases with no gene match: 9. The CDR3 has 16 residues. CDR3 DNA sequence: TGTGCCAGTAGTGTCTCATCCGGGACAGGGGGCTATGGCTACACCTTC. It translates to CASSVSSGTGGYGYTF.

This chain links TRBV9 with TRBJ2-3; 8 bases are a match to TRBD2. Per the germline V gene, CDR1 is SGDLS and CDR2 is YYNGEE. Germline trimming cut 1 base from V and 2 bases from J; bases unmatched to any gene: 3. There are 15 residues in the CDR3. The CDR3 is CASSVRGGITDTQYF. The CDR3 nucleotides are TGTGCCAGCAGCGTACGCGGGGGGATCACAGATACGCAGTATTTT.

This rearrangement joins TRBV24-1 to TRBJ2-3; possibly TRBD1 for D (5 bases). Trimming took 2 bases from V and 9 from J, leaving 17 bases between them. Germline assignment: CDR1 KGHDR and CDR2 SFDVKD. The CDR3 is made up of 15 amino acids. CDR3 bases: TGTGCCACCAGTGATTCTAGTGGGCAGGGAATAACGCAGTATTTT. As protein: CATSDSSGQGITQYF.

The genes are TRBV28 and TRBJ2-2; D is undetermined. Germline values: CDR1 MDHEN, CDR2 SYDVKM. With 3 bases removed from V and 0 bases from J, the gap between germline ends came to 14 bases. The CDR3 length is 17 residues. In nucleotides, the CDR3 is TGTGCCAGCAGTTTTCGTTATGTCCGCGCGAACACCGGGGAGCTGTTTTTT. It translates to CASSFRYVRANTGELFF.

V is TRBV7-2 and J is TRBJ2-3; D remains unclear. Germline assignment: CDR1 SGHTA and CDR2 FQGNSA. CDR3 length equals 15 residues. Trimming cost V 3 bases and J 0 bases, with 10 bases left between them. The DNA of the CDR3 is TGTGCCAGCAGCTTGATAGCTTCTAGCACAGATACGCAGTATTTT. Translation: CASSLIASSTDTQYF.

The chain uses TRBV29-1 and TRBJ1-4, with D unclear. The CDR3 consists of 13 residues. V was clipped by 6 bases and J by 6 bases, with 14 bases between them. From germline, CDR1 is SQVTM and CDR2 ANQGSEA. The chain's CDR3 is CSVRDNWDEKLFF. The CDR3, as DNA: TGCAGCGTCCGGGATAATTGGGATGAAAAACTGTTTTTT. The full variable domain, rest sourced from reference TRBV29-1 and TRBJ1-4, is SAVISQKPSRDICQRGTSLTIQCQVDSQVTMMFWYRQQPGQSLTLIATANQGSEATYESGFVIDKFPISRPNLTFSTLTVSNMSPEDSSIYLCSVRDNWDEKLFFGSGTQLSVL.

This clone came up once. The chain couples TRBV6-5 to TRBJ2-3; 7 nucleotides agree with TRBD1. With 8 bases clipped from V and 6 bases from J, the junction kept 8 bases outside the gene matches. The CDR3 has 13 amino acids. Per the germline V gene, CDR1 is MNHEY and CDR2 is SVGAGI. CDR3 region: CASRDSGVDTQYF. In DNA form, the CDR3 reads TGTGCCAGCCGGGACAGTGGGGTGGATACGCAGTATTTT.

The CDR3 spells CSVATSGGVPLSYEQYF. CDR3 bases: TGCAGCGTTGCTACTAGCGGGGGAGTTCCACTCTCCTACGAGCAGTACTTC. The V call is TRBV29-1, the J call TRBJ2-7; 11 nucleotides agree with TRBD2. V dropped 4 bases and J dropped 0; count of bases not matched to a gene: 11. Germline V lookup: CDR1 SQVTM, CDR2 ANQGSEA. CDR3 length equals 17 residues.

The chain carries TRBV7-9 and TRBJ2-2; D not certain. The V gene's germline CDR1 is SEHNR and CDR2 FQNEAQ (reference sequence). The CDR3 sequence is 14 residues long. V lost 5 bases and J lost 4, with 11 bases in between. The chain's CDR3 is CASSRGSTTGELFF. For the CDR3, the DNA is TGTGCCAGCAGCCGAGGATCAACCACCGGGGAGCTGTTTTTT. The whole variable domain, filled in from reference TRBV7-9 and TRBJ2-2, reads DTGVSQNPRHKITKRGQNVTFRCDPISEHNRLYWYRQTLGQGPEFLTYFQNEAQLEKSRLLSDRFSAERPKGSFSTLEIQRTEQGDSAMYLCASSRGSTTGELFFGEGSRLTVL.

The chain is built from TRBV7-9 and TRBJ1-1; 7 bases are shared with TRBD1. Germline V gene sequence: CDR1 SEHNR, CDR2 FQNEAQ (reference sequence). The J segment lost 0 bases and the V segment lost 8 bases, leaving 6 bases of the junction unmatched. This CDR3 contains 14 residues. The CDR3 bases are TGTGCCAGCGCCAGGGGGGGCATGAACACTGAAGCTTTCTTT. Amino acid sequence: CASARGGMNTEAFF.

The genes are TRBV27 and TRBJ2-7, with D uncertain. CDR3 size: 13 residues. CDR1 is MNHEY, CDR2 SMNVEV, per germline (reference sequence). The V and J ends lost 7 bases and 4 bases respectively, with 14 bases between them. The DNA of the CDR3 is TGTGCCAGCAAGCGAGCTCAGTTTTACGAGCAGTACTTC. This codes for CASKRAQFYEQYF.

The V gene is TRBV2, the J gene TRBJ2-5; TRBD2 is a possible D gene (7 bases). CDR1 and CDR2 (germline): SNHLY, FYNNEI. V was cut by 8 bases and J by 2 bases, with 18 bases left in between. The CDR3 contains 15 residues. The CDR3 sequence is CASRGQREIQETQYF. The CDR3 nucleotides are TGTGCCAGCCGAGGACAGCGGGAAATACAAGAGACCCAGTACTTC.

The chain carries TRBV14 and TRBJ1-6; no reliable D call. Germline CDR1 reads SGHDN; CDR2 reads FVKESK. CDR3 length: 14 amino acids. V lost 1 base and J lost 3, with 4 bases in between. In DNA form, the CDR3 reads TGTGCCAGCAGCCAAGGGAGCTATAATTCACCCCTCCACTTT. Amino acids: CASSQGSYNSPLHF.

The chain employs TRBV3-1 (or the pseudogene TRBV3-2) and TRBJ2-1, with 10 bases that match TRBD2. The CDR3 sequence is 13 residues long. V trimming: 8 bases; J trimming: 8 bases; junction bases outside the gene matches: 6. CDR1 LGHDT and CDR2 YNNKEL come from the germline V gene (reference sequence). Here the CDR3 reads CASEAGGPDEQFF. The CDR3 DNA reads TGTGCCAGCGAAGCGGGGGGGCCGGATGAGCAGTTCTTC.

There are a few counts of this clone. The rearrangement uses TRBV5-4 and TRBJ2-7; 13 bases agree with TRBD2. The CDR3 covers 15 residues. Germline CDR1 SGHNT, CDR2 YYREEE (reference sequence). V lost 5 bases to trimming and J lost 3 bases; unmatched junction nucleotides: 5. CDR3 region: CASSSTSGRDYEQYF. In DNA form, the CDR3 reads TGTGCCAGCAGTTCAACTAGCGGGAGGGACTACGAGCAGTACTTC.